This record looks at one TCR beta chain sequence and its context. Its cognate antigen has yet to be identified. No qualities accompany the bases; no much larger clone lies one base away. The method was the immunoSEQ multiplex PCR assay. A mixture of 60 forward primers for TCR Vbeta segments and 13 reverse primers for TCR Jbeta segments was used in the multiplex PCR. The CDR3 region of rearranged TCR beta genes was amplified from genomic DNA by a multiplex PCR assay. On the Illumina HiSeq System, the amplified TCR beta libraries were sequenced as 87-base-pair reads. The original pipeline was this. A later analysis counted about 80 million unique TCR beta chains across the 666 repertoires, and some 11 million of these chains were shared by at least two donors. To remove PCR and sequencing errors, raw reads were error-corrected and collapsed into unique sequences using a nearest-neighbor algorithm that merged closely related sequences. To assign V, D and J gene segments, CDR3 sequences were aligned to IMGT reference sequences. For a sequence to be retained, a match of at least six nucleotides was required to both a V gene segment and a J gene segment. Rearrangements were called productive when the CDR3 lacked stop codons and stayed in frame with V and J; all others were non-productive. Following IMGT convention, CDR3 was defined as the stretch from the second conserved V-encoded cysteine up to the conserved J-encoded phenylalanine. The earlier analysis of about 530 of the donors excluded any sequence lacking an unambiguous match to a single V gene segment. An earlier analysis of over 450 of the donors classified V segments as functional when productive rearrangements were above 56.7% and as segregating when the standard deviation between donors was above 5%. To diagnose cytomegalovirus status from the catalog of TCR beta chain sequences, a statistical classification framework was built. In a later analysis, TCR nucleotide sequences were compared against IMGT/GENE-DB human TR gene sequences so that V and J genes could be assigned. The TCRdist pipeline was used in a later analysis to assign CDR3 sequences and most-parsimonious VDJ recombination scenarios. In a later analysis, each TCR beta chain was defined by its CDR3 amino acid sequence together with its V-gene family, and reads lacking a unique V-gene family were excluded. As a way to deal with suspected cross-contamination and a sequencing artifact, a later analysis dropped 450 to 600 nucleotide sequences that were highly shared and had low generation probability. In a later analysis, a clonal expansion index was calculated for each public chain from normalized within-repertoire ranks of inferred template counts. In a later analysis, generation probabilities were computed using a VDJ recombination model fitted to out-of-frame rearrangements, and the results were checked against IGoR. In a later analysis, TCR-TCR, TCR-HLA and TCR-CMV co-occurrence was scored with hypergeometric tests, and a repertoire-size bias correction was applied to TCR pairs. False discovery rates were estimated in a later analysis by permuting HLA or CMV assignments 20 times. In a later analysis, co-occurring TCRs were grouped using DBSCAN, and TCRdist sequence similarity was added for clustering within HLA-allele-positive subsets. Co-occurrence clustering excluded repertoires with fewer than 30,000 or more than 120,000 public chains, plus five with anomalous nucleotide sharing. Here the immuneACCESS table is served through TCRdb, limited to in-frame sequences with V and J called. Missing clones are a known gap in these copies; in checked studies unresolved V genes cover under half, and the rest lacks a known reason. V, J and clone size are taken as reported in that table, and D and trimming were inferred from the DNA itself. The sample has some 150,000 clones on record, roughly 70% of them singletons. The leading ten clones occupy approximately 4% of the sample.

Reading from cysteine to phenylalanine, the CDR3 counts 14 amino acids. The CDR3 DNA has 42 bases and is translated from base 1. The germline V and J ends show losses of 9 bases and 3 bases respectively, and no gene match explains 8 bases of the junction. In the germline V gene, CDR1 corresponds to SNHLY and CDR2 to FYNNEI. The record originates from a study of cytomegalovirus exposure and HLA in healthy donors (TCRdb year 2017). Regarding the study in general: In an earlier analysis of several hundred of the donors, approximately 260 Gb of sequence data and some 100 million unique TCR beta sequences from about 179 million T cells were reported. A later analysis re-analyzed previously published TCR beta repertoires from 666 donors and added high-resolution HLA genotyping to study TCR occurrence patterns. Among some 400 genotyped donors of the cohort, an average of about 240,000 unique TCR beta nucleotide sequences were sequenced per donor, roughly 20% of them non-productive. Typing coverage varied by locus: 629-630 donors for A, B, C, DRB1 and DQB1; roughly 520 for DQA1; nearly 610 for DPA1; 400 to 480 for DPB1. A separate validation cohort of 100 to 150 different subjects was used in addition to the approximately 640-subject first cohort. To predict cytomegalovirus infection status, the study combined high-throughput TCR immunosequencing, statistical association of individual TCRs with disease status, and machine learning. Alongside the repertoire data, information on donor age, sex, ethnicity and CMV serostatus was compiled. HLA typing covered class I and class II loci at four-digit resolution. Five DR-DQ haplotypes were treated as single units for association and clustering because of strong linkage in the cohort. Genome-wide SNP genotypes for about 60% of the 666 donors were used in a later genetic analysis, which treated that subset as a discovery cohort. The T cell repertoires of several hundred subjects were profiled by immunosequencing and related to cytomegalovirus serostatus. Rather than using new phenotypic data, the later analysis identified candidate immune exposures from TCR beta sequences and from how often those sequences occurred across donors. Every discovery cohort repertoire had been produced on one sequencing platform. Of the 398 genotyped donors, approximately 83% fell in the genetic ancestry cluster associated with self-reported Caucasian donors. In an earlier analysis of roughly 540 of the donors, high-throughput TCR beta sequencing was used to judge whether each TCR beta V gene segment behaved as functional or pseudogenic. The study aimed to test whether signatures of past pathogen exposure could be identified by cataloging public T cell receptors. An early release that covered about 600 HLA-typed donors contained about 290 gigabases of sequencing data and tens of millions of unique TCR sequences.

The cohort comprised around 700 healthy bone marrow donors. Cohort members were all nominally healthy when sampled, although unrecorded immune exposures were likely present. The donor was CMV seropositive and was included in the group of about 290 seropositive cohort members. A peripheral blood sample was collected from each donor, and TCR beta sequencing was performed on peripheral blood mononuclear cells. Genomic DNA was extracted from the blood cell samples with the Qiagen DNeasy Blood Extraction Kit. What the work shows at the level of the full study, not this receptor alone: Broadly in line with IMGT annotations, most TCR beta V segments showed up in productive rearrangements about 87% or about 30% of the time in an earlier analysis of several hundred of the donors. Because HLA typing was unavailable for some donors at each locus, only the typed subset was used in association tests. Some IMGT-functional V segments, including TRBV6-2 and TRBV6-3, could not be distinguished by the 87-base-pair reads and were therefore excluded. Compared with equally common non-associated chains, HLA-associated TCR beta chains in a later analysis were more clonally expanded and had lower generation probabilities. Only TCR beta chains were sequenced in this cohort, and the absence of alpha or paired-chain data limited detectable features. Strong co-occurrence of HLA alleles, especially DR and DQ, made assigning TCR associations to individual alleles difficult. Across donors, most TCR sequences were observed very rarely, whereas some public TCRs were present in many individuals. The earlier analysis of about 600 of the donors excluded over 15 rarely observed V segments, including chromosome 9 orphons, because counts were too low. Most CMV-associated TCR beta chains appeared to be HLA-restricted in a later analysis, and the HLA associations seemed to be driven largely by CMV exposure. At a false discovery rate of 0.05, a later analysis linked 16,000 or so TCR beta sequences to specific HLA alleles. Roughly uniform sequencing depth across donors was assumed in presence/absence analyses, although this assumption may not hold. A later analysis reported that several top co-occurrence clusters appeared linked to parvovirus B19, influenza, CMV and Epstein-Barr virus. In a later genetic analysis, a missense DCLRE1C variant was associated with V-gene and J-gene trimming of TCR beta chains, and the association was replicated in an independent cohort. A total of 150 to 200 TCR beta chains were listed by the study as associated with cytomegalovirus. A further reported finding was that TCR beta sequences accurately predicted the HLA-A and HLA-B alleles for most subjects in the first cohort. The sequencing pipeline was judged likely to have produced a cluster of highly shared sequence variants as a technical artifact. The classifier was reported to diagnose cytomegalovirus status with high specificity and sensitivity in both the original cohort and the validation cohort. For the cohort, immune exposure information was limited to CMV serostatus. Compared with the roughly 700-donor mean, donors in an Asian-associated ancestry cluster had fewer N-insertions in productive TCRs, according to a later genetic analysis. In a later analysis, TCR association rates were found to vary across HLA loci, with the most associated TCRs seen for DRB1 alleles and the fewest for HLA-C alleles. The authors suggested that the approach could potentially be generalized to other disease states and immunological phenotypes. Linkage disequilibrium might explain the correlated functional status among segregating V segments, but an unknown experimental factor could not be ruled out. In vitro tests confirmed that a few of the cytomegalovirus-associated TCR beta chains recognize cytomegalovirus antigens.

The chain is encoded by TRBV2 joined to TRBJ2-7, and TRBD1 matches 10 of the central bases. Material for sequencing was PBMCs. This clonotype originated in a man between 18 and 35 years old in good health and CMV-seropositive. Read as DNA, the sequence is TGTGCCAGTAGGCGGGACAGGGGCGGCTACGAGCAGTACTTC. It encodes CASRRDRGGYEQYF.